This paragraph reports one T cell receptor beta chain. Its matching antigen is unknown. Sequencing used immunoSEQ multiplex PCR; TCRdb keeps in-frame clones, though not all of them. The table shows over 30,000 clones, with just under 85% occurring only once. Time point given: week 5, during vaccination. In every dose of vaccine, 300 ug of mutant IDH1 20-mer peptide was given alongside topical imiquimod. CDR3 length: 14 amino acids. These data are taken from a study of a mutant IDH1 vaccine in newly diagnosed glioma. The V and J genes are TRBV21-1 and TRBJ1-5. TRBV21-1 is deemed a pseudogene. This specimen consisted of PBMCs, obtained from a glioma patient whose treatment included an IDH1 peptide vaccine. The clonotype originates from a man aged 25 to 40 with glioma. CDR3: CASSKWAGSQPQHF. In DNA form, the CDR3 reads TGTGCCAGCAGCAAATGGGCAGGGAGTCAGCCCCAGCATTTT.